The next 8 T cell receptor beta chains were all read from a single sample in a study of cytomegalovirus exposure and HLA in healthy donors. 60 Vbeta and 13 Jbeta primers were used in PCR. Sequenced by immunoSEQ multiplex PCR; TCRdb stores in-frame clones only, minus some. Found here are 150,000 to 200,000 clones, roughly 79% of them singletons; the top ten hold under 15%. Sequencing used PBMCs. All receptors derive from a woman between 45 and 60 years old in good health and CMV-seronegative.

The rearrangement joins TRBV18 to TRBJ1-1; D remains ambiguous. V was cut by 4 bases and J by 11 bases, with 17 bases left in between. Germline assignment: CDR1 KGHSH and CDR2 LQKENI. This CDR3 is 13 amino acids long. In DNA form, the CDR3 reads TGTGCCAGCTCACGAGACACGAGCCAAATGGCTTTCTTT. The encoded protein is CASSRDTSQMAFF.

There are a few counts of this clone. The chain has TRBV5-6 and TRBJ2-2; 9 bases are shared with TRBD2. This CDR3 has 16 residues. Germline CDR1 is SGHDT and CDR2 is YYEEEE. Trimming cost V 3 bases and J 1 base; bases outside gene matches: 4. The CDR3 DNA sequence: TGTGCCAGCAGCTACCTTAGCGGGAGGAACACCGGGGAGCTGTTTTTT. Protein: CASSYLSGRNTGELFF.

The sample holds a few counts of this clone. V is TRBV6-5 and J is TRBJ2-7; TRBD1 might be the D (5 bases). CDR1 is MNHEY and CDR2 is SVGAGI in the germline V gene. This CDR3 spans 14 amino acids. V shed 6 bases and J shed 3 bases, with 15 bases lying between them. The CDR3 region is CASSRIFQGYEQYF. The DNA for the CDR3 is TGTGCCAGCAGCCGGATATTTCAGGGCTACGAGCAGTACTTC.

The V call is TRBV5-4, the J call TRBJ1-1; 7 bases agree with TRBD1. Germline V gives CDR1 SGHNT, CDR2 YYREEE (reference sequence). This CDR3 is built from 14 residues. After removal of 3 bases from V and 2 bases from J, the junction contained 4 bases not matched to a gene. The CDR3 spells CASSSRDRNTEAFF. CDR3 DNA sequence: TGTGCCAGCAGCTCTCGGGACAGAAACACTGAAGCTTTCTTT.

V and J are TRBV5-5 and TRBJ1-5; D remains unclear. The V end was cut by 0 bases, the J end by 3 bases, with 10 bases between. Germline lookup yields CDR1 SGHKS and CDR2 YYEKEE (reference sequence). The CDR3 runs to 15 residues. CDR3 DNA sequence: TGTGCCAGCAGCTTGGGGGCCGGTATCAATCAGCCCCAGCATTTT. It is translated as CASSLGAGINQPQHF.

The J gene is TRBJ2-2, the V gene TRBV7-2; no clear D gene. V lost 1 base to trimming and J lost 1 base, with 7 bases between them. The germline gives CDR1 SGHTA, CDR2 FQGNSA. CDR3 length equals 15 residues. The CDR3 here is CASSLDHRNTGELFF. CDR3 DNA: TGTGCCAGCAGCTTAGATCACAGGAACACCGGGGAGCTGTTTTTT. The whole variable domain, filled in from reference TRBV7-2 and TRBJ2-2, reads GAGVSQSPSNKVTEKGKDVELRCDPISGHTALYWYRQSLGQGLEFLIYFQGNSAPDKSGLPSDRFSAERTGGSVSTLTIQRTQQEDSAVYLCASSLDHRNTGELFFGEGSRLTVL.

The chain uses TRBV6-1 and TRBJ1-2; 7 bases are shared with TRBD1. After removal of 0 bases from V and 7 bases from J, the junction contained 8 bases not matched to a gene. The CDR3 runs 15 residues. Germline V CDR1 and CDR2: MNHNS, SASEGT. The CDR3: CASSEAMGQNTGYTF. The CDR3 coding sequence is TGTGCCAGCAGTGAAGCTATGGGACAGAATACTGGCTACACCTTC.

This chain links TRBV4-3 with TRBJ2-4; D uncertain. The CDR3 sequence is 14 residues long. V shed 1 base and J shed 0 bases, with 4 bases lying between them. CDR1 and CDR2 (germline): LGHNA, YSLEER. CDR3 DNA sequence: TGCGCCAGCAGCCAAGGACTAGCCAAAAACATTCAGTACTTC. Translated: CASSQGLAKNIQYF.